One sample yielded the 22 T cell receptor beta chains listed below, sequenced in a study of molecular identifiers for immune sequencing clone quantification. TCRdb redid the calling of the PCR reads with MiXCR, one entry per CDR3 protein. The sample has around 320,000 distinct CDR3 sequences, roughly a quarter seen once. Sequencing was performed on naive CD8+ T cells from blood, with Jurkat cell RNA spiked in. Indicated subset: FACS-sorted CD8+CD4-CCR7+CD45RA+ naive T cells. These receptors all come from a human donor in good health. Some libraries in this study had Jurkat cell RNA spiked in.

With regard to this clonotype: This clone may be a read error of a much larger clone one base away. The chain uses TRBV7-2 and TRBJ1-5; TRBD1 might be the D (5 bases). The germline V gene has CDR1 SGHTA and CDR2 FQGNSA. CDR3 size: 15 residues. The CDR3: CASSQGGYSNHPQHF. The CDR3 bases are TGTGCCAGCAGTCAGGGAGGCTATAGCAATCATCCCCAGCATTTT.

This chain links TRBV5-3 with TRBJ2-3; no clear D gene. TRBV5-3 belongs to the ORF category, with a function that is uncertain. Trimming pared 10 bases from V and 2 bases from J, leaving 17 bases between. The CDR3 sequence is 14 residues long. The chain's CDR3 is CAGSLTDNTDTQYF. DNA for the CDR3: TGTGCCGGCAGCTTAACTGACAACACAGATACGCAGTATTTT.

The sample holds many counts of this clonotype. This chain links TRBV18 with TRBJ2-3; D not resolved. There are 11 residues in the CDR3. The germline V and J ends were trimmed by 3 bases and 4 bases, with 2 bases remaining between them. Germline V gene lookup returns CDR1 KGHSH and CDR2 LQKENI. CDR3 residues: CASSPSDTQYF. The CDR3 DNA is TGTGCCAGCTCACCTTCAGATACGCAGTATTTT.

A word on this clonotype: This sequence may be a read error, since a much larger clone differs from it by one base. This chain joins TRBV12-3 or TRBV12-4 and TRBJ2-3; D might be TRBD1 or TRBD2, each matching 5 bases. The CDR3 extends over 16 amino acids. The CDR3 DNA reads as TGTGCCAGCAGTTCGCCTTGGGGGTCTAGCACAGATATGCAGTATTTT. It translates to CASSSPWGSSTDMQYF.

With respect to this clonotype: The CDR3 does not close with the conserved phenylalanine or tryptophan, likely indicating a read error. The chain joins TRBV29-1 to TRBJ2-3; TRBD2 aligns across 8 bases. V lost 6 bases and J lost 4; bases outside the gene matches: 6. This CDR3 region has 13 residues. CDR1 and CDR2 from the germline V gene are SQVTM and ANQGSEA. The CDR3 reads CSVPGGRPDTQYS. In nucleotides, the CDR3 is TGCAGCGTACCGGGAGGGAGGCCAGATACGCAGTATTCT.

V usage is TRBV4-2 and J usage is TRBJ2-7, with 12 bases aligning to TRBD1. Germline V CDR1 and CDR2: LGHNA, YNFKEQ. The V and J ends lost 4 bases and 7 bases, in that order; junction bases with no gene match: 11. There are 16 residues in the CDR3. The CDR3 DNA reads TGTGCCAGCAGCCCCTACCCGGGACAGGGGGCAGAAGAGCAGTACTTC. This codes for CASSPYPGQGAEEQYF.

Notes on this clonotype: A much larger clone is a single base away; this may be a read error. The conserved phenylalanine or tryptophan is not found at the CDR3 terminus, so this likely reflects a read error. The chain joins TRBV11-2 to TRBJ2-3, with 13 bases aligning to TRBD2. This CDR3 has 17 residues. In germline, CDR1 is SGHAT, CDR2 FQNNGV. Trimming removed 4 bases from V and 6 bases from J; junction bases left unmatched: 10. The CDR3 region is CASSWGLAGPRGDTQYS. The CDR3 DNA reads as TGTGCCAGCAGCTGGGGACTAGCGGGGCCCCGGGGCGATACGCAGTATTCT.

Regarding this clonotype: One base away lies a much larger clone, so this may be a sequencing read error. This likely comes from a read error, as the CDR3 has no conserved phenylalanine or tryptophan at its end. The rearrangement joins TRBV20-1 to TRBJ1-4; maybe TRBD1 (5 bases). Looked up from germline, CDR1 is DFQATT and CDR2 is SNEGSKA (reference sequence). The CDR3 length is 13 residues. Trimming pared 3 bases from V and 8 bases from J, leaving 13 bases between. The CDR3 nucleotides read TGCAGTGCTAGCCCAGGGATGGGAGAAAAACTGTTTCTT. This encodes CSASPGMGEKLFL.

This clonotype was seen repeatedly, ten times or more. The genes are TRBV20-1 and TRBJ2-7; 11 positions agree with TRBD2. With 1 base clipped from V and 4 bases from J, the junction kept 3 bases outside the gene matches. Germline V gives CDR1 DFQATT, CDR2 SNEGSKA (reference sequence). The CDR3 length is 14 residues. CDR3 sequence (DNA): TGCAGTGCTAGAGCTACTAGCGGGGGATACGAGCAGTACTTC. Protein sequence: CSARATSGGYEQYF.

This clonotype was observed at least ten times. This sequence joins TRBV5-4 and TRBJ1-1, with D uncertain. With 6 bases removed from V and 1 base from J, the gap between germline ends came to 13 bases. CDR1 and CDR2 from the germline V gene are SGHNT and YYREEE (reference sequence). CDR3 size: 14 residues. The CDR3 bases are TGTGCCAGCAACCCGTTGGGCCCGAACACTGAAGCTTTCTTT. This sequence encodes CASNPLGPNTEAFF.

Notes on this clonotype: A much bigger clone sits one base away, suggesting this may be a read error. The chain links TRBV12-3 or TRBV12-4 to TRBJ2-5; TRBD1 might be the D (6 bases). The CDR3 runs 15 residues. The CDR3 region is CASSPPDSRQETQHF. CDR3 nucleotides: TGTGCCAGCAGCCCCCCGGACAGCCGTCAAGAGACCCAGCACTTC.

Note on this clonotype: Given a much more abundant clone one base away, this may be a read error. This chain links TRBV29-1 with TRBJ2-7, with D possibly TRBD2 on 6 matching bases. The germline CDR1 and CDR2 sequences are SQVTM and ANQGSEA. V was shortened by 7 bases and J by 2 bases, with 15 bases between the two germline ends. CDR3 length equals 13 residues. In nucleotides, the CDR3 is TGCAGCGCCCGGGACTCCCGCCCCTACGAGCAGTACTTC. This gives the protein CSARDSRPYEQYF.

This clonotype has ten or more counts. CDR3 amino acids: CASSLLLAGVQDTQYF. The CDR3 nucleotides are TGTGCCAGCAGCTTGCTCCTAGCGGGGGTTCAAGATACGCAGTATTTT. The chain is built from TRBV5-6 and TRBJ2-3; 10 bases line up with TRBD2. The V gene end was trimmed by 1 base and the J gene end by 5 bases; junction bases not matched to a gene: 7. The V gene's germline CDR1 is SGHDT and CDR2 YYEEEE. The CDR3 contains 16 residues. Combining the CDR3 with reference TRBV5-6 and TRBJ2-3 gives the whole variable domain DAGVTQSPTHLIKTRGQQVTLRCSPKSGHDTVSWYQQALGQGPQFIFQYYEEEERQRGNFPDRFSGHQFPNYSSELNVNALLLGDSALYLCASSLLLAGVQDTQYFGPGTRLTVL.

The chain links TRBV30 to TRBJ2-3; a weak D match, TRBD1 (6 bases). CDR3 length: 15 residues. Per germline, CDR1 GTSNPN and CDR2 SVGIG (reference sequence). The V end lost 2 bases, the J end lost 0 bases, and 12 bases lay between the germline ends. This CDR3 reads CAWSLRTESTDTQYF. The CDR3 DNA reads TGTGCCTGGAGTCTAAGGACAGAGAGCACAGATACGCAGTATTTT.

This clonotype was counted at least ten times. V gene TRBV7-6 combines with J gene TRBJ2-3, with D perhaps TRBD2 (6 bases). V lost 3 bases to trimming and J lost 3 bases, with 19 bases between them. Germline V CDR1 and CDR2: SGHVS, FNYEAQ. The CDR3 totals 17 residues. The CDR3 region is CASSFNTRGAETDTQYF. The CDR3 region has the DNA TGTGCCAGCAGCTTTAATACCCGCGGGGCAGAAACAGATACGCAGTATTTT.

This clonotype was observed a handful of times. The V gene is TRBV4-3, the J gene TRBJ2-7, with D possibly called TRBD1 or TRBD2 (5 bases each). V was clipped by 1 base and J by 0 bases, with 10 bases between them. Germline CDR1 is LGHNA and CDR2 is YSLEER. The CDR3 has 15 residues. CDR3: CASSQAPGSSYEQYF. CDR3 in DNA: TGCGCCAGCAGCCAAGCGCCAGGGAGCTCCTACGAGCAGTACTTC.

The CDR3, as DNA: TGCGCCAGCAGCCAAGATCGCGCAGGGGGCTATGGCTACACCTTC. It translates to CASSQDRAGGYGYTF. The V gene is TRBV4-3, the J gene TRBJ1-2; 7 bases are a match to TRBD1. J was trimmed by 4 bases and V by 0 bases; bases with no gene match: 5. CDR3 size: 15 residues. Germline-derived CDR1 and CDR2 are LGHNA and YSLEER.

In this sample, this clonotype turned up many times. The genes are TRBV6-5 and TRBJ2-7; D gene unclear. The CDR3 loop spans 14 amino acids. CDR1 and CDR2 (germline): MNHEY, SVGAGI. The germline V and J ends were trimmed by 0 bases and 7 bases, with 13 bases remaining between them. For the CDR3, the DNA is TGTGCCAGCAGTTACTCGGGCGGAGCCCCGGAGCAGTACTTC. Translating gives CASSYSGGAPEQYF.

The chain carries TRBV5-1 and TRBJ2-3; D is undetermined. This CDR3 comprises 16 residues. Trimming removed 6 bases from V and 0 bases from J, with 17 bases in between. Germline V gene data show CDR1 as SGHRS and CDR2 as YFSETQ. CDR3 DNA sequence: TGCGCCAGCAACTCGGGTTTGCCCTCTAGCACAGATACGCAGTATTTT. Protein product: CASNSGLPSSTDTQYF.

The sample holds a few counts of this clonotype. The chain is built from TRBV20-1 and TRBJ2-7; maybe TRBD1 (6 bases). The germline gives CDR1 DFQATT, CDR2 SNEGSKA (reference sequence). The CDR3 totals 13 residues. With 0 bases removed from V and 6 bases from J, the gap between germline ends came to 12 bases. The CDR3 region is CSAREQGSGEQYF. The CDR3 region has the DNA TGCAGTGCTAGAGAACAGGGAAGCGGCGAGCAGTACTTC.

This clonotype was counted a few times. V is TRBV7-9 and J is TRBJ2-7, with D maybe TRBD1 (6 bases). This CDR3 spans 14 amino acids. V was shortened by 1 base and J by 5 bases, with 12 bases between the two germline ends. Per the germline V gene, CDR1 is SEHNR and CDR2 is FQNEAQ (reference sequence). CDR3 sequence reads: CASSLVTGRNEQYF. The CDR3 bases are TGTGCCAGCAGCTTAGTTACAGGGAGAAACGAGCAGTACTTC. The entire variable domain, with the rest obtained from reference TRBV7-9 and TRBJ2-7, is as follows: DTGVSQNPRHKITKRGQNVTFRCDPISEHNRLYWYRQTLGQGPEFLTYFQNEAQLEKSRLLSDRFSAERPKGSFSTLEIQRTEQGDSAMYLCASSLVTGRNEQYFGPGTRLTVT.

This clonotype showed up many times. The chain recombines TRBV19 with TRBJ2-2, with D perhaps TRBD1 (5 bases). The CDR3 extends over 16 amino acids. Trimming pared 1 base from V and 5 bases from J, leaving 14 bases between. Looked up from germline, CDR1 is LNHDA and CDR2 is SQIVND (reference sequence). Here the CDR3 DNA reads TGTGCCAGTAGTATAGGGACAAGAAGTTGGACCGGGGAGCTGTTTTTT. Translation gives CASSIGTRSWTGELFF.